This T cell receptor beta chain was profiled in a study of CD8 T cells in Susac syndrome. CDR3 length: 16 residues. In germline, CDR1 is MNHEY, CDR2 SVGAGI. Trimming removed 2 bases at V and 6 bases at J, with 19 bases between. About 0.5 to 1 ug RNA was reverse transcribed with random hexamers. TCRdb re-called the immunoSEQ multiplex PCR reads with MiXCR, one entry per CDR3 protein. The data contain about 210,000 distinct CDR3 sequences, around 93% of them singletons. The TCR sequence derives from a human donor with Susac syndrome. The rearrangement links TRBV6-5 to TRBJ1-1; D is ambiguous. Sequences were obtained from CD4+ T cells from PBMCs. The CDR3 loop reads CASSYRPLAPNSEAFF. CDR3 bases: TGTGCCAGCAGTTACAGGCCCCTCGCTCCCAACTCTGAAGCTTTCTTT.